The clone carrying this TCR beta chain was detected once. Its matching antigen is unknown. Some clones are missing from TCRdb's copy, which holds only in-frame ones; the method was immunoSEQ multiplex PCR. This sample carries 1 million to 1.3 million clones, approximately 80% of them seen once, and the ten largest clones take 0.55% to 0.7%. The sample belongs to a study of shared clonotypes between healthy human individuals. V lost 1 base, J lost 4 bases, and 16 bases lay in between. Germline V CDR1 and CDR2: KGHSH, LQKENI. There are 16 residues in the CDR3. Study-wide results and limits: Of the naive CD4 clonotypes, roughly 5.5% were shared across a handful of donors. Compared with memory subsets, naive subsets generally had larger estimated richness.

Sequencing was performed on memory CD4+ T cells from PBMCs. Subset indicated: CD45RA-negative fraction. The receptor comes from a young man in good health. Some clones in this sample may be carry-over from other donors' samples. V is TRBV18 and J is TRBJ2-5, with unresolved D. CDR3 in amino acids: CASSPRSLSATETQYF. The CDR3 nucleotides are TGTGCCAGCTCACCACGGTCCCTTTCGGCCACAGAGACCCAGTACTTC.